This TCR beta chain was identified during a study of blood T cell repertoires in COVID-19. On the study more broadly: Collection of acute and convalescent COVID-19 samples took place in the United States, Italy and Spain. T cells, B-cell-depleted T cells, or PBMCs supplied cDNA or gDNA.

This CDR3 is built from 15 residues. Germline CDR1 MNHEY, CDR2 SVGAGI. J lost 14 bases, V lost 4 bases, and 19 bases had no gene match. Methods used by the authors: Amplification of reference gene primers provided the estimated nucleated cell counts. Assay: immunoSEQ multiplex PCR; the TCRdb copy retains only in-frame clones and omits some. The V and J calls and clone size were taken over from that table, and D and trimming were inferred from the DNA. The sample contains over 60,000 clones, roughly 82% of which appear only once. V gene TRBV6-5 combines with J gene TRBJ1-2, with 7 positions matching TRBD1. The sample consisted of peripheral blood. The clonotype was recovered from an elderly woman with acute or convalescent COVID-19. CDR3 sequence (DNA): TGTGCCAGCAGTTTGCCCGGGACAGCTGACACCCCTGAAACCTTC. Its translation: CASSLPGTADTPETF.